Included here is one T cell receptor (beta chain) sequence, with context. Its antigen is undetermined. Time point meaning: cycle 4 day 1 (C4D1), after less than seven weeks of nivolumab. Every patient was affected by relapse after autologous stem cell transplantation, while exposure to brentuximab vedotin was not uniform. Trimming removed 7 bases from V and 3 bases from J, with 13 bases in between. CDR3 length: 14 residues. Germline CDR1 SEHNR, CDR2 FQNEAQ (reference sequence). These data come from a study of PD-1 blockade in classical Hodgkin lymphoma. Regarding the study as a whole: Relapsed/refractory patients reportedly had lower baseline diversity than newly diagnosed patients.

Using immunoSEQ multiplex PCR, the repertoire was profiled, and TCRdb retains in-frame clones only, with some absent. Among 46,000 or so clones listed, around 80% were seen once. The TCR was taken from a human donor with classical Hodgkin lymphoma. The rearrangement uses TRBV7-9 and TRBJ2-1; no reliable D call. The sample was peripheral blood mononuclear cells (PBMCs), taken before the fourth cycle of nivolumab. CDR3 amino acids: CASTSPWIYNEQFF. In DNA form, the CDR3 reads TGTGCCAGCACCTCTCCGTGGATCTACAATGAGCAGTTCTTC.